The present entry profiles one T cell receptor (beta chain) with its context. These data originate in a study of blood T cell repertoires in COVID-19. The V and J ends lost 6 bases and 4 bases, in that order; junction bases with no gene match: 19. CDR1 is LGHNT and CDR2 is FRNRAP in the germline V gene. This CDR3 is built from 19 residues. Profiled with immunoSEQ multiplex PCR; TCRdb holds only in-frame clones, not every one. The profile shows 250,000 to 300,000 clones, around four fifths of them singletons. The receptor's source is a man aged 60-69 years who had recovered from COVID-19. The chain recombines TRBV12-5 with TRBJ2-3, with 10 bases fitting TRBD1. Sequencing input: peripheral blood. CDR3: CASGITRDRGLFFADTQYF. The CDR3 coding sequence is TGTGCTAGTGGAATAACCCGGGACAGGGGACTTTTTTTTGCAGATACGCAGTATTTT. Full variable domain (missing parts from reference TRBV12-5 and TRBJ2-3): DARVTQTPRHKVTEMGQEVTMRCQPILGHNTVFWYRQTMMQGLELLAYFRNRAPLDDSGMPKDRFSAEMPDATLATLKIQPSEPRDSAVYFCASGITRDRGLFFADTQYFGPGTRLTVL.